The rows below give T cell receptor beta chains drawn from one sample of a study of blood T cells in healthy people across ages. TCRdb used MiXCR to reprocess the 5' RACE reads, holding one entry per CDR3 protein. The sample records fewer than 1,000,000 distinct CDR3 sequences, around half being singletons. The material sequenced was blood. The receptors stem from a man aged 80 or over in good health. Both conserved end residues are part of each CDR3. The D gene is left open where the match is weak. The size field is filled for only some rows; it gives once, few, many or a size class.

v_call: TRBV9; d_call: TRBD1; clone_size: .; j_call: TRBJ2-7; cdr3_nt: TGTGCCAGCCGAAACCGGGACAGGGGCCCCTACGAGCAGTACTTC; cdr3_aa: CASRNRDRGPYEQYF
v_call: TRBV5-1; d_call: TRBD2; clone_size: once; j_call: TRBJ2-5; cdr3_nt: TGCGCCAGCAGCTCGGGACTAGCGTTTGTAGAGACCCAGTACTTC; cdr3_aa: CASSSGLAFVETQYF
v_call: TRBV7-9; d_call: TRBD1; clone_size: few; j_call: TRBJ1-2; cdr3_nt: TGTGCCAGCAACCAAGCAGGGACAGGAAACTATGGCTACACCTTC; cdr3_aa: CASNQAGTGNYGYTF
v_call: TRBV3-1; d_call: TRBD1; clone_size: .; j_call: TRBJ1-2; cdr3_nt: TGTGCCAGCAGCCGGACAGGGAAAAACTATGGCTACACCTTC; cdr3_aa: CASSRTGKNYGYTF
v_call: TRBV18; d_call: .; clone_size: .; j_call: TRBJ2-5; cdr3_nt: TGTGCCAGCTCACCACCCCTGAGCGAATCAGAGACCCAGTACTTC; cdr3_aa: CASSPPLSESETQYF
v_call: TRBV28; d_call: TRBD1; clone_size: .; j_call: TRBJ1-5; cdr3_nt: TGTGCCAGCAGGGGACAGAATCAGCCCCAGCATTTT; cdr3_aa: CASRGQNQPQHF
v_call: TRBV20-1; d_call: TRBD2; clone_size: .; j_call: TRBJ2-1; cdr3_nt: TGCAGTGCTAGAGATCAAGCGGGAGTCAAAAATGAGCAGTTCTTC; cdr3_aa: CSARDQAGVKNEQFF
v_call: TRBV20-1; d_call: TRBD2; clone_size: few; j_call: TRBJ2-1; cdr3_nt: TGCAGTGCTGGACTAGCGGGAGTTAATGAGCAGTTCTTC; cdr3_aa: CSAGLAGVNEQFF
v_call: TRBV29-1; d_call: .; clone_size: .; j_call: TRBJ2-3; cdr3_nt: TGCAGCGGGACAACTAGCACAGATACGCAGTATTTT; cdr3_aa: CSGTTSTDTQYF
v_call: TRBV28; d_call: .; clone_size: .; j_call: TRBJ1-2; cdr3_nt: TGTGCCAGCACCATGGGACCGTCTTATGGCTACACCTTC; cdr3_aa: CASTMGPSYGYTF
v_call: TRBV29-1; d_call: .; clone_size: .; j_call: TRBJ2-3; cdr3_nt: TGCAGCGTTAGTCCTGGGGCAGGCCAAGCTCCGCAGTATTTT; cdr3_aa: CSVSPGAGQAPQYF
v_call: TRBV20-1; d_call: .; clone_size: .; j_call: TRBJ2-3; cdr3_nt: TGCAGTGCTAGAGCTGGTTTTGGGGGGAGAGGAAAGACAGATACGCAGTATTTT; cdr3_aa: CSARAGFGGRGKTDTQYF
v_call: TRBV5-1; d_call: TRBD1; clone_size: few; j_call: TRBJ2-6; cdr3_nt: TGCGCCAGCAGCGGAGGACAGGGCTCTTCTGGGGCCAACGTCCTGACTTTC; cdr3_aa: CASSGGQGSSGANVLTF
v_call: TRBV29-1; d_call: .; clone_size: many; j_call: TRBJ2-5; cdr3_nt: TGCAGCGTTAGGGACACGTACCAAGAGACCCAGTACTTC; cdr3_aa: CSVRDTYQETQYF
v_call: TRBV20-1; d_call: TRBD1; clone_size: .; j_call: TRBJ1-2; cdr3_nt: TGCAGTGCTAGAGATTTTGTTGGAAAGGGGGCGGGCGGCTACACCTTC; cdr3_aa: CSARDFVGKGAGGYTF
v_call: TRBV7-2; d_call: TRBD1; clone_size: few; j_call: TRBJ1-2; cdr3_nt: TGTGCCAGCAGCTTGGACAGGGAAGGCTACACCTTC; cdr3_aa: CASSLDREGYTF
v_call: TRBV11-2; d_call: TRBD1; clone_size: once; j_call: TRBJ2-3; cdr3_nt: TGTGCCAGCAGCTGGGGACAGGGGGCCACAGATACGCAGTATTTT; cdr3_aa: CASSWGQGATDTQYF
v_call: TRBV3-1; d_call: .; clone_size: .; j_call: TRBJ1-5; cdr3_nt: TGTGCCAGCAGCCAAGCTTCGGAACAGCCCCAGCATTTT; cdr3_aa: CASSQASEQPQHF
v_call: TRBV30; d_call: .; clone_size: .; j_call: TRBJ1-2; cdr3_nt: TGTGCCTGGAGTAACAGGGCCAACTATGGCTACACCTTC; cdr3_aa: CAWSNRANYGYTF
v_call: TRBV6-5; d_call: TRBD1; clone_size: .; j_call: TRBJ2-7; cdr3_nt: TGTGCCAGCAGTTACCCGACAGGGAGCTCCTACAATGAGCAGTACTTC; cdr3_aa: CASSYPTGSSYNEQYF
v_call: TRBV7-2; d_call: TRBD2; clone_size: .; j_call: TRBJ2-1; cdr3_nt: TGTGCCAGCAGCATGCTGACTAGCATCAAACGGGGTGAGCAGTTCTTC; cdr3_aa: CASSMLTSIKRGEQFF
v_call: TRBV27; d_call: .; clone_size: .; j_call: TRBJ1-2; cdr3_nt: TGTGCCAGCAGTTTCGACCTCAACTATGGCTACACCTTC; cdr3_aa: CASSFDLNYGYTF
v_call: TRBV7-3; d_call: .; clone_size: .; j_call: TRBJ2-1; cdr3_nt: TGTGCCAGCAGCCCCTCCGGCCGAATAAGGGACAATGAGCAGTTCTTC; cdr3_aa: CASSPSGRIRDNEQFF
v_call: TRBV28; d_call: TRBD2; clone_size: .; j_call: TRBJ2-1; cdr3_nt: TGTGCCAGCAGGGCGGGACTAGCGGGGTTCAATGAGCAGTTCTTC; cdr3_aa: CASRAGLAGFNEQFF
v_call: TRBV20-1; d_call: TRBD1; clone_size: .; j_call: TRBJ1-2; cdr3_nt: TGCAGTGCCGAAACAGGGGATCGTGGCTACACCTTC; cdr3_aa: CSAETGDRGYTF
v_call: TRBV29-1; d_call: TRBD2; clone_size: .; j_call: TRBJ2-5; cdr3_nt: TGCAGCGTTGAACGGTCTAGCGGGGGTTTTGAGACCCAGTACTTC; cdr3_aa: CSVERSSGGFETQYF
v_call: TRBV27; d_call: .; clone_size: .; j_call: TRBJ1-2; cdr3_nt: TGTGCCAGCAGTGTATACAGGGCTAGTGGCTACACCTTC; cdr3_aa: CASSVYRASGYTF
v_call: TRBV7-2; d_call: TRBD2; clone_size: .; j_call: TRBJ2-3; cdr3_nt: TGTGCCAGCAGCTTGGCGGCGGGAGGGCCCAGTACGCAGTATTTT; cdr3_aa: CASSLAAGGPSTQYF
v_call: TRBV27; d_call: TRBD2; clone_size: .; j_call: TRBJ2-3; cdr3_nt: TGTGCCAGCAGTTCCCAAGCGGGGTCAGATACGCAGTATTTT; cdr3_aa: CASSSQAGSDTQYF
v_call: TRBV15; d_call: .; clone_size: few; j_call: TRBJ1-1; cdr3_nt: TGTGCCACCAGCCCTCAAGGGGGGGGGCATCACACTGAAGCTTTCTTT; cdr3_aa: CATSPQGGGHHTEAFF
v_call: TRBV12-5; d_call: .; clone_size: .; j_call: TRBJ2-3; cdr3_nt: TGTGCTAGTGGCTCCCGGCCAGATACGCAGTATTTT; cdr3_aa: CASGSRPDTQYF
v_call: TRBV19; d_call: .; clone_size: .; j_call: TRBJ2-1; cdr3_nt: TGTGCCAGTAGTCGGGACCCCCTCTACAATGGTGAGCAGTTCTTC; cdr3_aa: CASSRDPLYNGEQFF
v_call: TRBV20-1; d_call: .; clone_size: .; j_call: TRBJ2-3; cdr3_nt: TGCAGTGCTAGAGGGTCCGGAGGTGCAGATACGCAGTATTTT; cdr3_aa: CSARGSGGADTQYF
v_call: TRBV7-2; d_call: .; clone_size: .; j_call: TRBJ1-5; cdr3_nt: TGTGCCAGCAGCTTAGACAGGTGGGAACGGCAGCCCCAGCATTTT; cdr3_aa: CASSLDRWERQPQHF
v_call: TRBV4-2; d_call: .; clone_size: .; j_call: TRBJ2-7; cdr3_nt: TGTGCCAGCAGCCAAGACGCCGGGGGGCCCAACGAGCAGTACTTC; cdr3_aa: CASSQDAGGPNEQYF
v_call: TRBV7-2; d_call: .; clone_size: .; j_call: TRBJ2-2; cdr3_nt: TGTGCCAGCAGATTATTCGACAGTCTCGCCGGGGAGCTGTTTTTT; cdr3_aa: CASRLFDSLAGELFF
v_call: TRBV5-6; d_call: TRBD2; clone_size: few; j_call: TRBJ2-5; cdr3_nt: TGTGCCAGCAGCCAACTAATCGGGACTAGCCAACAAGAGACCCAGTACTTC; cdr3_aa: CASSQLIGTSQQETQYF
v_call: TRBV7-3; d_call: .; clone_size: .; j_call: TRBJ2-1; cdr3_nt: TGTGCCAGCAGCAAAGGGGGTTCCTACAATGAGCAGTTCTTC; cdr3_aa: CASSKGGSYNEQFF
v_call: TRBV4-2; d_call: TRBD2; clone_size: .; j_call: TRBJ2-3; cdr3_nt: TGTGCCGCCGGGACTAGCGGGAGAGGAGGCACAGATACGCAGTATTTT; cdr3_aa: CAAGTSGRGGTDTQYF